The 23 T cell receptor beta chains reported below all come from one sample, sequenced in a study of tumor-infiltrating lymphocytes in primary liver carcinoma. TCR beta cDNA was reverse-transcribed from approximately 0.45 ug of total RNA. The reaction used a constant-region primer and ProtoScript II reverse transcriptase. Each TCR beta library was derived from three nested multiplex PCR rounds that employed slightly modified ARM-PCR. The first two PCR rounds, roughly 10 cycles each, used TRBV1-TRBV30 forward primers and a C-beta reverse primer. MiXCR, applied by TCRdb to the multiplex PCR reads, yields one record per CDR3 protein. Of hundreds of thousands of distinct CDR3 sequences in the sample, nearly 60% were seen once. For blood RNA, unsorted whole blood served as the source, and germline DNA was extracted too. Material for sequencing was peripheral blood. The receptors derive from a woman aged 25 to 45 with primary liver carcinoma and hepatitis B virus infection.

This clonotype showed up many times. In DNA, the CDR3 is TGTGCCAGCAGATCTCAGGGGATTGGGAATCAGCCCCAGCATTTT. Its translation: CASRSQGIGNQPQHF. This chain uses TRBV6-2 or TRBV6-3 with TRBJ1-5, with D possibly matching TRBD1 (6 bases). V lost 6 bases and J lost 4, with 16 bases in between. The CDR3 loop spans 15 amino acids. Germline V CDR1 and CDR2: MNHEY, SVGEGT.

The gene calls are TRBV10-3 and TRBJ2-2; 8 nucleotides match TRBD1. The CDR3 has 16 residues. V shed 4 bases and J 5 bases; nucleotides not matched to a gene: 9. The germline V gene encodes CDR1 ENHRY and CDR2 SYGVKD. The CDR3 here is CAISAGTGWRTGELFF. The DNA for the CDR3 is TGTGCCATCAGTGCGGGGACAGGATGGCGGACCGGGGAGCTGTTTTTT.

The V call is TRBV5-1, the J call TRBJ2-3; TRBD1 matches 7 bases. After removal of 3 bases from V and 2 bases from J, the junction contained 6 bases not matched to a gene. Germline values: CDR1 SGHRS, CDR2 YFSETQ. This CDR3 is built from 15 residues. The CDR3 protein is CASSSGQSNTDTQYF. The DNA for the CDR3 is TGCGCCAGCAGCTCGGGACAGAGTAACACAGATACGCAGTATTTT.

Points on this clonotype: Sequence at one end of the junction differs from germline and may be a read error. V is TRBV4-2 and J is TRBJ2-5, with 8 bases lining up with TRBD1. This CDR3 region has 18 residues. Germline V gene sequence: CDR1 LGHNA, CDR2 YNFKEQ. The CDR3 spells CASSPEGTGAAPGETEYF. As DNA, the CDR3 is TGTGCCAGCAGCCCGGAGGGGACAGGAGCCGCTCCGGGGGAGACCGAGTACTTC.

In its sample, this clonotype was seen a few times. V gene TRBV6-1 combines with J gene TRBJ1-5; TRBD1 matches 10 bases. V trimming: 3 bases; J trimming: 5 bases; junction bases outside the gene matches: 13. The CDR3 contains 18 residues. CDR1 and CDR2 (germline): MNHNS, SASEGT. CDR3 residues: CASSDLNPGQGFDQPQHF. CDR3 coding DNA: TGTGCCAGCAGTGACTTAAATCCGGGACAGGGGTTCGATCAGCCCCAGCATTTT.

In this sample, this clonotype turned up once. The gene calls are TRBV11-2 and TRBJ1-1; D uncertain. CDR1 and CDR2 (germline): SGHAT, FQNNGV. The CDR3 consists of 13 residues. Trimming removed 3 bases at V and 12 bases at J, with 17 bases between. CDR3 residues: CASSLDRMAATFF. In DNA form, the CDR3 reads TGTGCCAGCAGCTTGGATCGTATGGCAGCAACTTTCTTT.

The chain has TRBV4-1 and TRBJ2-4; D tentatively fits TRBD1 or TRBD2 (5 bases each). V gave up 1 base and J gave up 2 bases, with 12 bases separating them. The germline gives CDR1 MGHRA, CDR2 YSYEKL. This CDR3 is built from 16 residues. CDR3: CASSQVGVLTKNIQYF. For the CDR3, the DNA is TGCGCCAGCAGCCAAGTGGGGGTCCTAACCAAAAACATTCAGTACTTC.

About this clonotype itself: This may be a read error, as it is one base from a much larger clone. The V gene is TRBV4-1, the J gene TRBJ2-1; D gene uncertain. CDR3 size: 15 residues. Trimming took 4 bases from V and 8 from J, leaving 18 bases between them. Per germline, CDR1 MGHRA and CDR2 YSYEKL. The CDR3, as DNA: TGCGCCAGCAGCCTCCAGTCCCGGCGAGTCGATGAGCAGTTCTTC. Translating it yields CASSLQSRRVDEQFF.

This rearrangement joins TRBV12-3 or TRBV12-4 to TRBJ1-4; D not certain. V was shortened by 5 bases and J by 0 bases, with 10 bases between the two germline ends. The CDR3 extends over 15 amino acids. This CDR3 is CASSRDGATNEKLFF. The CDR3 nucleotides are TGTGCCAGCAGTCGTGACGGGGCAACTAATGAAAAACTGTTTTTT.

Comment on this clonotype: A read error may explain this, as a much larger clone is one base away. Here the CDR3 reads CAISGGSGYDYTF. In DNA form, the CDR3 reads TGTGCCATCAGTGGGGGCAGCGGTTATGACTACACCTTC. The chain joins TRBV10-3 to TRBJ1-2, with D possibly being TRBD1 (5 bases). CDR1 is ENHRY, CDR2 SYGVKD, per germline. The CDR3 spans 13 residues.

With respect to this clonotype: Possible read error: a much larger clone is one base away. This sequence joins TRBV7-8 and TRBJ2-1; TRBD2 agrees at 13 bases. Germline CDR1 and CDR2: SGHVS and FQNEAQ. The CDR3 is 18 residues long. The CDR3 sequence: CVSSRGLAGASSYNEQFF. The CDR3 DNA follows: TGTGTCAGCAGCCGAGGACTAGCGGGAGCCAGCTCCTACAATGAGCAGTTCTTC.

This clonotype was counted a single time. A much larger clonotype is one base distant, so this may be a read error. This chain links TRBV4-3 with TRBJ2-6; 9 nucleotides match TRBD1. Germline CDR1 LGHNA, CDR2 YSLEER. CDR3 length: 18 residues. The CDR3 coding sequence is TGCGCCAGCACCCAATTACAGGGGGCGTGGACTGGGGCCAGCGTCCTGACTTTC. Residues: CASTQLQGAWTGASVLTF.

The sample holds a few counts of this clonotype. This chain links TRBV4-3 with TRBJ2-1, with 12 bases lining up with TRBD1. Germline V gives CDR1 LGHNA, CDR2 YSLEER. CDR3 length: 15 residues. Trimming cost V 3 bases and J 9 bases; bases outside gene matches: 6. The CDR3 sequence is CASSHAGTGGPEQFF. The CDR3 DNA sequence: TGCGCCAGCAGCCATGCCGGGACAGGGGGCCCTGAGCAGTTCTTC.

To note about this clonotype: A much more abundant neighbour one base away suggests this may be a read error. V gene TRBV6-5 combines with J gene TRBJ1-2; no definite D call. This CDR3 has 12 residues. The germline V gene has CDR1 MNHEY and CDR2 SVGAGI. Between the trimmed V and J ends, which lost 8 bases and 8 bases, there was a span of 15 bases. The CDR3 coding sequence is TGTGCCAGCTGCCTCGGTTCGGGAGGCTACACCTTC. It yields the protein CASCLGSGGYTF.

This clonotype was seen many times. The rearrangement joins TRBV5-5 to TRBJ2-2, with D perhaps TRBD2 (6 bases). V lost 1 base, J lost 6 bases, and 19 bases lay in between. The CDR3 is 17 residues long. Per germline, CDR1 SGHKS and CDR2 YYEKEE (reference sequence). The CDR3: CASSLQVAWERAGELFF. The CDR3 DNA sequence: TGTGCCAGCAGCTTGCAAGTAGCCTGGGAGCGGGCCGGGGAGCTGTTTTTT.

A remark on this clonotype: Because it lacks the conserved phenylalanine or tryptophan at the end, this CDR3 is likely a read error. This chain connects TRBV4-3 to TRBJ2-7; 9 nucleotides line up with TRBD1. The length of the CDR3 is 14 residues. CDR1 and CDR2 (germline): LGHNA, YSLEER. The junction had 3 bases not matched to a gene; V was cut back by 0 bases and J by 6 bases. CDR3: CASSQDGTGIEQYL. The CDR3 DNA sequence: TGCGCCAGCAGCCAAGACGGGACAGGGATCGAGCAGTACTTA.

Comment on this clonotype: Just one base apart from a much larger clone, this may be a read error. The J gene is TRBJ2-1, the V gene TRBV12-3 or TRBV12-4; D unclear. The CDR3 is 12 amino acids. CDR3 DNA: TGTGCCAACAGTACTCAATGGGGTGAGCAGTTCTTC. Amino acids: CANSTQWGEQFF.

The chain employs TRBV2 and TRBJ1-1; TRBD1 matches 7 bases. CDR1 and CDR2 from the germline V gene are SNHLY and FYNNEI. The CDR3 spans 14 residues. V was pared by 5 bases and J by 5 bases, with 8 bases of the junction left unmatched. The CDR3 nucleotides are TGTGCCAGCAGTACTTACAGGGGTGGAACTGAAGCTTTCTTT. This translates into CASSTYRGGTEAFF.

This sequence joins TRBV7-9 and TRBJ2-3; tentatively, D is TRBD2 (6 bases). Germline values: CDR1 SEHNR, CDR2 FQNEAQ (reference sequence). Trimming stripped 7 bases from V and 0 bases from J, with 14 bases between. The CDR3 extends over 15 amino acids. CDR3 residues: CASTLRSGSTDTQYF. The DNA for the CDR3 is TGTGCCAGCACGCTCAGAAGCGGGAGCACAGATACGCAGTATTTT.

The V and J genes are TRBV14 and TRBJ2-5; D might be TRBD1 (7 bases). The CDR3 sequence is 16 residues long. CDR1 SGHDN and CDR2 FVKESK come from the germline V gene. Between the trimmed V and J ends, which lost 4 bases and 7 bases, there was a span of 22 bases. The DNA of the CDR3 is TGTGCCAGCAGCCTCATACCCGGAGGGGGCCGAGTGACCCAGTACTTC. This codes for CASSLIPGGGRVTQYF.

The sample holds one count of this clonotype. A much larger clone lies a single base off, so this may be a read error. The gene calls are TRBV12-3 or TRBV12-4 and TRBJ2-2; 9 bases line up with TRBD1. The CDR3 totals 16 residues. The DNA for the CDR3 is TGTGCCAGCAGGCCACCGGGACAGGGAGACACCGGGAAGCTGTTTTTT. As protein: CASRPPGQGDTGKLFF.

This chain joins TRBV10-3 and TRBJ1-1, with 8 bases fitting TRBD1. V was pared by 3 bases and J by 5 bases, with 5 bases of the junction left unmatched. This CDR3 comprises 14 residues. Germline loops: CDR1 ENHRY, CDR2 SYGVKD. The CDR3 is CAISDRGQRTEAFF. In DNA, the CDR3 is TGTGCCATCAGTGACAGGGGGCAGAGGACTGAAGCTTTCTTT.

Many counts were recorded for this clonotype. The CDR3 DNA reads as TGTGCCAGCAGCCCGGGACTAGCGGGAGGGGTAGGCAATGAGCAGTTCTTC. Translating gives CASSPGLAGGVGNEQFF. The rearrangement links TRBV11-3 to TRBJ2-1, with 16 positions matching TRBD2. The CDR3 contains 17 residues. The germline V gene has CDR1 SGHNT and CDR2 YENEEA. After removal of 5 bases from V and 6 bases from J, the junction contained 7 bases not matched to a gene.